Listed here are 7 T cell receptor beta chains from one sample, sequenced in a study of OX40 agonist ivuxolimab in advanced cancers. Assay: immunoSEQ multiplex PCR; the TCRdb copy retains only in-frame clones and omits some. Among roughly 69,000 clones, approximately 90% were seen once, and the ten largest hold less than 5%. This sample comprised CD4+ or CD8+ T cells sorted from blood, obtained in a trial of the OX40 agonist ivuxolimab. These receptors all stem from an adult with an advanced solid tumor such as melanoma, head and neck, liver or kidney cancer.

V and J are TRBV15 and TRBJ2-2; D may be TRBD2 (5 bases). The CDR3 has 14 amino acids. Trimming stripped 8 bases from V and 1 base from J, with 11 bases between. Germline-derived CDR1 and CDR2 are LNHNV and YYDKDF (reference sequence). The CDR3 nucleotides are TGTGCCACCGACGACCGGGGGAACACCGGGGAGCTGTTTTTT. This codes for CATDDRGNTGELFF.

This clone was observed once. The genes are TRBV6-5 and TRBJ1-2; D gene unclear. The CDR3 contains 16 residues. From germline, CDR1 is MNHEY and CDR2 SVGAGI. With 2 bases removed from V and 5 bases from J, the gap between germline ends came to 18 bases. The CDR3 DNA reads TGTGCCAGCAGTTACAACCAGTGGGCGAGCCAATATGGCTACACCTTC. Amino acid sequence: CASSYNQWASQYGYTF.

CDR3: CASSEIYRVDSPLHF. The CDR3 DNA sequence: TGTGCCAGCAGTGAGATTTACAGGGTAGATTCACCCCTCCACTTT. The chain combines TRBV2 with TRBJ1-6; weak D call: TRBD1 (6 bases). V dropped 3 bases and J dropped 8 bases, with 14 bases sitting between them. Germline V gene sequence: CDR1 SNHLY, CDR2 FYNNEI. CDR3 length equals 15 residues.

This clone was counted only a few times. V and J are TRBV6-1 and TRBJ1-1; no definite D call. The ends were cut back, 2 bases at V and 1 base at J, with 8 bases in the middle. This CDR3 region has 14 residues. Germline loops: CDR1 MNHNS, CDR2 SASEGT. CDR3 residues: CASSESLGNTEAFF. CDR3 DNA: TGTGCCAGCAGTGAATCTCTTGGGAACACTGAAGCTTTCTTT.

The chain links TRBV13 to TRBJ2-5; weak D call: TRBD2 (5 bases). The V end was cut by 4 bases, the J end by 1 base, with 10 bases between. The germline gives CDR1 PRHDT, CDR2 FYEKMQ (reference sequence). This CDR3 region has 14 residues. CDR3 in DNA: TGTGCCAGCAGCTACTTCGAGGGCCAAGAGACCCAGTACTTC. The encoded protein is CASSYFEGQETQYF.

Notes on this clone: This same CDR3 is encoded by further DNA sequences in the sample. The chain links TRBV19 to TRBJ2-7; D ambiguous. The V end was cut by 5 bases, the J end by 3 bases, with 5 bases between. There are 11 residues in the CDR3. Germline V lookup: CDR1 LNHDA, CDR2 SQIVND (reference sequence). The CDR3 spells CASSVGYEQYF. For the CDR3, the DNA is TGTGCCAGTAGTGTGGGCTACGAGCAGTACTTC.

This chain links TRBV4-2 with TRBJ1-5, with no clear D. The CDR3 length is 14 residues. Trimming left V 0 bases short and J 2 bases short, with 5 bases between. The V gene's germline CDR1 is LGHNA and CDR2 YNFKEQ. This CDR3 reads CASSQDLGNQPQHF. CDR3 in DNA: TGTGCCAGCAGCCAAGATTTGGGCAATCAGCCCCAGCATTTT.